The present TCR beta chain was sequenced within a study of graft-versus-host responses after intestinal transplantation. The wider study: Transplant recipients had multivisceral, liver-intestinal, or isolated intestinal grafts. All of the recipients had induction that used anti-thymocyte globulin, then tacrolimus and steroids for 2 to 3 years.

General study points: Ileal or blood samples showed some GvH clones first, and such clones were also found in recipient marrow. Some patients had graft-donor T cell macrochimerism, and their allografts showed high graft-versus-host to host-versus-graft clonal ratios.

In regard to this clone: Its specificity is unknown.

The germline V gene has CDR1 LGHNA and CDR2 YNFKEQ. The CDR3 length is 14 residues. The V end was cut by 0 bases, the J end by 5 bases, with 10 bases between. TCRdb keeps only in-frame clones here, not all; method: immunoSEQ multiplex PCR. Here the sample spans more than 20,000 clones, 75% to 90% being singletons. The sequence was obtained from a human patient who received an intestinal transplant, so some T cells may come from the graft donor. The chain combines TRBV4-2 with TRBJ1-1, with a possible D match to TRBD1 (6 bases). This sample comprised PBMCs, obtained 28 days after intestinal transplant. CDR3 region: CASSQDEGQTEAFF. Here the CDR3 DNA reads TGTGCCAGCAGCCAAGATGAAGGACAGACTGAAGCTTTCTTT.